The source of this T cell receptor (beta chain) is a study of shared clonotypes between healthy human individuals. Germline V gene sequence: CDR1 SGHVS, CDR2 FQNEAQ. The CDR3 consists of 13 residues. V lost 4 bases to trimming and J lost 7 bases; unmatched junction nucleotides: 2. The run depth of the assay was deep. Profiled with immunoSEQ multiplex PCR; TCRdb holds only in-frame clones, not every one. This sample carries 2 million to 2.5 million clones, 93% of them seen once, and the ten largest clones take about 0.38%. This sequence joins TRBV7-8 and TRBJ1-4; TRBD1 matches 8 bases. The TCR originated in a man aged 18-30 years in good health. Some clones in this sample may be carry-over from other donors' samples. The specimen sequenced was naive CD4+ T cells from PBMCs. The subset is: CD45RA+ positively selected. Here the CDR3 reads CASSSDRGEKLFF. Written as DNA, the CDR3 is TGTGCCAGCAGCTCAGACAGGGGTGAAAAACTGTTTTTT.